This TCR beta chain originates from a study of blood T cell repertoires in COVID-19. Looking at the study overall: The United States, Italy and Spain supplied acute and convalescent COVID-19 samples. PBMCs, B-cell-depleted T cells, or T cells were the source of the cDNA or gDNA that made up the material.

While infection was still active, Seattle patients were enrolled and then followed longitudinally. The V end was cut by 1 base, the J end by 0 bases, with 9 bases between. The CDR3 is made up of 16 amino acids. The V gene's germline CDR1 is SGHTA and CDR2 FQGTGA. Study processing details: Nucleated cell number was recorded as an estimate derived from reference gene primer amplification. Using immunoSEQ multiplex PCR, the repertoire was profiled, and TCRdb retains in-frame clones only, with some absent. V, J and clone size derive from that table, while D and trimming were established from the DNA sequence. The sample records roughly 200,000 clones, 80% to 85% being singletons.

The rearrangement joins TRBV7-3 to TRBJ2-2, with a possible D match to TRBD2 (6 bases). This clonotype was obtained from a woman of 80 years or more with COVID-19, enrolled during active disease. Material: peripheral blood. The CDR3, as DNA: TGTGCCAGCAGCTTAAGCGGGACGGCGAACACCGGGGAGCTGTTTTTT. Translating gives CASSLSGTANTGELFF.